Reported below is one T cell receptor (beta chain). Its target is unknown. The sample comes from a study of CD8 T cells in Susac syndrome. RNA was extracted with the RNeasy kit, and a quantity of about 0.45 to 1 ug was reverse transcribed using random hexamers. Amplification of TCR beta CDR3 spanned 54 Vbeta and 13 Jbeta via immunoSEQ multiplex PCR. A single record per CDR3 protein comes from TCRdb applying MiXCR to the immunoSEQ multiplex PCR reads. The sample lists approximately 160,000 distinct CDR3 sequences, roughly 95% occurring once. Study-level results: TCR sequencing and HLA analysis covered a relatively small number of individuals.

With 4 bases clipped from V and 6 bases from J, the junction kept 3 bases outside the gene matches. Germline CDR1 is SGHRS and CDR2 is YFSETQ. The CDR3 sequence is 12 residues long. FACS was used to enrich TEMRA cells, whereas the CD8+ and CD4+ T cells were obtained by negative isolation. The chain has TRBV5-1 and TRBJ1-1; 7 bases fit TRBD1. The TCR comes from a human donor with multiple sclerosis. The source material was CD4+ T cells from PBMCs. The DNA of the CDR3 is TGCGCCAGCAGCCGACAGGGCGCTGAAGCTTTCTTT. Translating it yields CASSRQGAEAFF. Based on the CDR3 plus reference TRBV5-1 and TRBJ1-1, the full variable domain is KAGVTQTPRYLIKTRGQQVTLSCSPISGHRSVSWYQQTPGQGLQFLFEYFSETQRNKGNFPGRFSGRQFSNSRSEMNVSTLELGDSALYLCASSRQGAEAFFGQGTRLTVV.